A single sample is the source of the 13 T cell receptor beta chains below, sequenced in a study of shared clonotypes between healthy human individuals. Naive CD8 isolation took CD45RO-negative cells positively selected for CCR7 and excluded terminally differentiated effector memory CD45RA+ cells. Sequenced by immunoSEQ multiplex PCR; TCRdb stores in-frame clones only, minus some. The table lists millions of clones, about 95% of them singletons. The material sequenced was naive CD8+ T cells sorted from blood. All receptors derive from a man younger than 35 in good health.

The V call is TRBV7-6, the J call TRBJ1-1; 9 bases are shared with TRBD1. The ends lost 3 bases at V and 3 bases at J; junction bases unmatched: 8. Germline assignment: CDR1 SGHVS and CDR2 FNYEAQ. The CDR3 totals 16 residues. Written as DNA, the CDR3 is TGTGCCAGCAGCTTGTATACAGGGGGCGCGGACACTGAAGCTTTCTTT. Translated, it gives CASSLYTGGADTEAFF.

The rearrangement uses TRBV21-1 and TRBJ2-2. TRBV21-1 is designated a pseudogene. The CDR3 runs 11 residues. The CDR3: CATHYTGELFF. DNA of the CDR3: TGTGCCACTCATTACACCGGGGAGCTGTTTTTT.

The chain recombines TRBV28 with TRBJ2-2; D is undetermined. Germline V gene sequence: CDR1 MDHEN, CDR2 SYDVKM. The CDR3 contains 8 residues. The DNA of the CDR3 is TGTATGGCCGGGGAGCTGTTTTTT. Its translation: CMAGELFF.

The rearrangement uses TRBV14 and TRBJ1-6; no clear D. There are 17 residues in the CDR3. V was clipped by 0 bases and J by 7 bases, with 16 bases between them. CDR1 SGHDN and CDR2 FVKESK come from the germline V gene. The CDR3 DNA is TGTGCCAGCAGCCAAGATCAAGGACTCCGGGGAAATTCACCCCTCCACTTT. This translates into CASSQDQGLRGNSPLHF.

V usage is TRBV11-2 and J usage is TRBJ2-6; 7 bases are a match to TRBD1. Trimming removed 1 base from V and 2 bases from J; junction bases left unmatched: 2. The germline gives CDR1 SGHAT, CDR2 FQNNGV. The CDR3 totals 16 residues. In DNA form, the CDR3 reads TGTGCCAGCAGCTTAGGGACAGGCGCTGGGGCCAACGTCCTGACTTTC. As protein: CASSLGTGAGANVLTF.

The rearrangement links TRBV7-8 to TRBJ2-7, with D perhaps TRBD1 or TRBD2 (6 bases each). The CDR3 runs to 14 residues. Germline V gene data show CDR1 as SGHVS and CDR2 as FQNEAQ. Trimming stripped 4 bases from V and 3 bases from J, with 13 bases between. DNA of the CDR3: TGTGCCAGCAGCTACGGGGGCTTATTCTACGAGCAGTACTTC. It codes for CASSYGGLFYEQYF. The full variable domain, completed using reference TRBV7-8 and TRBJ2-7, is GAGVSQSPRYKVAKRGQDVALRCDPISGHVSLFWYQQALGQGPEFLTYFQNEAQLDKSGLPSDRFFAERPEGSVSTLKIQRTQQEDSAVYLCASSYGGLFYEQYFGPGTRLTVT.

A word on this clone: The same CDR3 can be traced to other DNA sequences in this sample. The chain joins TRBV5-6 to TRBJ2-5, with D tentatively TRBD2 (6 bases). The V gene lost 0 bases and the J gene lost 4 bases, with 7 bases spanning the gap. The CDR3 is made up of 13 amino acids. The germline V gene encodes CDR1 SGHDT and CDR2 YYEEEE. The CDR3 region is CASSLGGGETQYF. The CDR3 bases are TGTGCCAGCAGCTTGGGGGGAGGAGAGACCCAGTACTTC.

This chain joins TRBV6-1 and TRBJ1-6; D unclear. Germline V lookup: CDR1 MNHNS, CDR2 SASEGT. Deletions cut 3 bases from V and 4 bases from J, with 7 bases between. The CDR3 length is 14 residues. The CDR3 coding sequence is TGTGCCAGCAGTGAGTGGCAGTATAATTCACCCCTCCACTTT. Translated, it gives CASSEWQYNSPLHF.

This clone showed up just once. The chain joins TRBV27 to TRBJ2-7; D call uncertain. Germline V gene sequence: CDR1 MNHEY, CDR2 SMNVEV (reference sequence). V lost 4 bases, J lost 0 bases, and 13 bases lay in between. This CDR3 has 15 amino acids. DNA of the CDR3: TGTGCCAGCAGTTCCCGCCCGGAAAGCTCCTACGAGCAGTACTTC. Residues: CASSSRPESSYEQYF.

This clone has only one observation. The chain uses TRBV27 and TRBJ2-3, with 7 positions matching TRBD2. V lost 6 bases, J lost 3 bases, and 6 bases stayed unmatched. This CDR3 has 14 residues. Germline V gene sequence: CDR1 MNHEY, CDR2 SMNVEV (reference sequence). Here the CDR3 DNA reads TGTGCCAGCAGCGCGACTAGCATAACAGATACGCAGTATTTT. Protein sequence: CASSATSITDTQYF.

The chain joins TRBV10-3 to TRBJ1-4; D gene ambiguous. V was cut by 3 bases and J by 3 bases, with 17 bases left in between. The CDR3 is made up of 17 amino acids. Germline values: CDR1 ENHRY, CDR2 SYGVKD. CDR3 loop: CAISDPQNGFPNEKLFF. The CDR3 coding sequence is TGTGCCATCAGTGACCCCCAGAATGGATTTCCTAATGAAAAACTGTTTTTT.

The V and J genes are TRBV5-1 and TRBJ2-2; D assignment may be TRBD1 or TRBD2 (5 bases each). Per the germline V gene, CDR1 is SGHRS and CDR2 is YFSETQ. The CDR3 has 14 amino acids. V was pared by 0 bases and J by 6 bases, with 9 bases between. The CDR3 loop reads CASSLDGAPGELFF. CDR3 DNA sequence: TGCGCCAGCAGCTTGGACGGGGCGCCCGGGGAGCTGTTTTTT.

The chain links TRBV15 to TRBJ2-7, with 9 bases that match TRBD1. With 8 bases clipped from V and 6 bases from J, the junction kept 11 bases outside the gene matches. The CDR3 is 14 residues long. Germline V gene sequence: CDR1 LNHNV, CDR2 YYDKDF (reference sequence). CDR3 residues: CATSVGQGITEQYF. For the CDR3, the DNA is TGTGCCACCTCGGTGGGACAGGGAATAACCGAGCAGTACTTC.